This T cell receptor (beta chain) was profiled in a study of CD8+CD57+ T cells in acquired aplastic anemia. CDR1 and CDR2 (germline): SQVTM, ANQGSEA. The CDR3 has 17 residues. V lost 2 bases to trimming and J lost 0 bases, with 20 bases between them. Profiling that covered TCR beta VDJ and CDR3 relied on genomic DNA as its template. TCRdb analysed the reads with MiXCR anew, one entry per CDR3 protein. In the table there are under 250,000 distinct CDR3 sequences, approximately 45% of which are singletons. This clonotype was recorded many times. Patients selected for sequencing had displayed CD8+CD57+ cell expansion by flow cytometry.

This sequence originates from a human donor with aplastic anemia. Sequenced input: sorted CD4+, CD8+, or CD8+CD57+ T cells (not recorded which) from PBMCs. V usage is TRBV29-1 and J usage is TRBJ2-7; D ambiguous. CDR3 sequence: CSVEIRRSISSSYEQYF. The CDR3 DNA reads as TGCAGCGTTGAAATTCGCCGGAGCATATCGAGCTCCTACGAGCAGTACTTC.